In its sample, the clone carrying this T cell receptor beta chain was seen a few times. The antigen is unknown. Assay used: immunoSEQ multiplex PCR; TCRdb lists only in-frame clones, some missing. The sample lists roughly 100,000 clones, under 95% seen once, with more than 0.95% in the top ten. This sample was included in a study of graft-versus-host responses after intestinal transplantation. About the study: As for transplant type, recipients had multivisceral, liver-intestinal, or isolated intestinal grafts. Overall study results and limits: GvH clonotypes were identified within recipient marrow, with a subset emerging first in ileum or blood.

Germline CDR1 is LNHDA and CDR2 is SQIVND (reference sequence). V was pared by 9 bases and J by 3 bases, with 9 bases between. This CDR3 region has 12 residues. This TCR was recovered from a human donor who received an intestinal transplant. The chain joins TRBV19 to TRBJ1-3, with D tentatively TRBD1 (6 bases). The sample was unstimulated CD8+ T cells sorted from spleen or lymph node cells, taken before intestinal transplant. The DNA of the CDR3 is TGTGCCAGCAGGGGAATTGGAAACACCATATATTTT. This translates into CASRGIGNTIYF.